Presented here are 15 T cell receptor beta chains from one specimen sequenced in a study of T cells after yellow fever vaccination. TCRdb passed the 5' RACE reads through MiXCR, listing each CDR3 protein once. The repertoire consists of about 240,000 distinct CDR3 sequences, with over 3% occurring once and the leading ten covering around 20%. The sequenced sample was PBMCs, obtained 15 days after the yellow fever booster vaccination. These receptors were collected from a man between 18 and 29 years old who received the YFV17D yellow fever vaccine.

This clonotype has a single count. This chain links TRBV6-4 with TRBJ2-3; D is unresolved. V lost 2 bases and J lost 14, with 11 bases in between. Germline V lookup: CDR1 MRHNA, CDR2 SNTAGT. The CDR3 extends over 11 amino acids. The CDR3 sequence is CASSDDDQRYF. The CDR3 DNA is TGTGCCAGCAGTGACGATGATCAACGGTATTTT.

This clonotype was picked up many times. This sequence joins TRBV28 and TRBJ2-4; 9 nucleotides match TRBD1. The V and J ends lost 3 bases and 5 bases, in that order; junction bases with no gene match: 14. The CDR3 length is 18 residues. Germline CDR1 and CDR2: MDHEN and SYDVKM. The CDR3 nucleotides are TGTGCCAGCAGTTTTTTAGTGGCAACGGACAGGGGCGAAAACATTCAGTACTTC. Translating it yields CASSFLVATDRGENIQYF.

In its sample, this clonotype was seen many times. This CDR3 reads CASSTQTGVDYTF. CDR3 bases: TGTGCCAGCAGCACCCAGACAGGCGTCGACTACACCTTC. The rearrangement links TRBV7-2 to TRBJ1-2; D might be TRBD1 (6 bases). This CDR3 comprises 13 residues. Trimming removed 5 bases from V and 10 bases from J, with 17 bases in between. Germline loops: CDR1 SGHTA, CDR2 FQGNSA.

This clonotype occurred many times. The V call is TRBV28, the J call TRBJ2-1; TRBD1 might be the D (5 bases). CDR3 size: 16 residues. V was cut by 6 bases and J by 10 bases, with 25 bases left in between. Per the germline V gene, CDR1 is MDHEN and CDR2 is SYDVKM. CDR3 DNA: TGTGCCAGCAGGGCTTCCAGGGCCCCCCCGTACTCGGAGCAGTTCTTC. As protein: CASRASRAPPYSEQFF.

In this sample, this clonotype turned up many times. The CDR3 reads CASSLGLLGSTDTQYF. In DNA, the CDR3 is TGCGCCAGCAGCTTGGGTTTACTGGGCAGCACAGATACGCAGTATTTT. V usage is TRBV5-1 and J usage is TRBJ2-3; no definite D call. The CDR3 has 16 amino acids. Germline V gives CDR1 SGHRS, CDR2 YFSETQ. With 0 bases removed from V and 0 bases from J, the gap between germline ends came to 11 bases.

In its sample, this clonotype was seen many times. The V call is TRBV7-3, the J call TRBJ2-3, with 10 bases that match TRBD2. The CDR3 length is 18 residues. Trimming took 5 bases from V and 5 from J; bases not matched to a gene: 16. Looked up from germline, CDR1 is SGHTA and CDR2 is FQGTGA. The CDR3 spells CASSPRPLRAGGRDTQYF. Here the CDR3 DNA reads TGTGCCAGCAGCCCCCGACCTTTGAGAGCGGGGGGGCGAGATACGCAGTATTTT.

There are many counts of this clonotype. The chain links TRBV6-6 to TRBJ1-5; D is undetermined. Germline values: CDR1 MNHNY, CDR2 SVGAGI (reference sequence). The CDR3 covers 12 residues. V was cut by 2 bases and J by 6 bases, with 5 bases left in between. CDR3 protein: CASSYDVQPQHF. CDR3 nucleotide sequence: TGTGCCAGCAGTTACGATGTTCAGCCCCAGCATTTT.

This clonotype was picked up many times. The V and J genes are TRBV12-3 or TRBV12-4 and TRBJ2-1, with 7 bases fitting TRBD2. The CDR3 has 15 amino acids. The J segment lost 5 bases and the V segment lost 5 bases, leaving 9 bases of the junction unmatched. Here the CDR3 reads CASSLQLAENNEQFF. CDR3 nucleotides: TGTGCCAGCAGTCTCCAGCTAGCGGAGAACAATGAGCAGTTCTTC.

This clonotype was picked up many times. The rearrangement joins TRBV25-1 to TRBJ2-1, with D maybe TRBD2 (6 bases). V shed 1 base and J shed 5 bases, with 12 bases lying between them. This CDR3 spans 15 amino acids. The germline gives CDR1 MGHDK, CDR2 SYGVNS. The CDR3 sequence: CASSEFRGRNNEQFF. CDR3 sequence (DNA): TGTGCCAGCAGTGAATTCCGGGGGAGAAACAATGAGCAGTTCTTC.

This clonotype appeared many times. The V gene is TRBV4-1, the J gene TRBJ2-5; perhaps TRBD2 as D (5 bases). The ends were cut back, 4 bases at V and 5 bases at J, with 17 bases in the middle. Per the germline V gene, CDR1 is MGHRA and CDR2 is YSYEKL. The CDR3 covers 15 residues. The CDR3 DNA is TGCGCCAGCAGCCCGAGTTTGGCTAGCCGGGAGACCCAGTACTTC. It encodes CASSPSLASRETQYF.

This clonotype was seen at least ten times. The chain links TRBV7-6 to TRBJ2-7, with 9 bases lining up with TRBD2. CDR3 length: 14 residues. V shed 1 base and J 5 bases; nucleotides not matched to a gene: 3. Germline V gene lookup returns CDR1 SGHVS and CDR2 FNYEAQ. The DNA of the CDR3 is TGTGCCAGCAGCTTAGGCGGGGGGGCGGACGAGCAGTACTTC. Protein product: CASSLGGGADEQYF.

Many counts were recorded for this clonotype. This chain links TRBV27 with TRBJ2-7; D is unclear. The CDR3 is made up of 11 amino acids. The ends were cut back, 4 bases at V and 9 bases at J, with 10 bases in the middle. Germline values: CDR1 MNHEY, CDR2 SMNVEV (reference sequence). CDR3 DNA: TGTGCCAGCAGTTCTCATATAACGCAGTACTTC. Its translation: CASSSHITQYF.

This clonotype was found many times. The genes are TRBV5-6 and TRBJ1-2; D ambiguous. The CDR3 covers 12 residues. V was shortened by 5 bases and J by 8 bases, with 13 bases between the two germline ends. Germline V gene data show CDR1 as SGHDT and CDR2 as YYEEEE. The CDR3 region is CASSVGLGGYTF. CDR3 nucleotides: TGTGCCAGCAGTGTAGGTCTAGGCGGCTACACCTTC.

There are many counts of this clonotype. The CDR3 sequence: CASSLSGGTSTDTQYF. The CDR3 nucleotides read TGCGCCAGCAGCCTTAGCGGGGGGACTAGCACAGATACGCAGTATTTT. The chain is built from TRBV5-1 and TRBJ2-3; 10 bases match TRBD2. V trimming: 4 bases; J trimming: 0 bases; junction bases outside the gene matches: 5. The CDR3 length is 16 residues. Germline assignment: CDR1 SGHRS and CDR2 YFSETQ. The complete variable domain, with remaining parts taken from reference TRBV5-1 and TRBJ2-3, reads KAGVTQTPRYLIKTRGQQVTLSCSPISGHRSVSWYQQTPGQGLQFLFEYFSETQRNKGNFPGRFSGRQFSNSRSEMNVSTLELGDSALYLCASSLSGGTSTDTQYFGPGTRLTVL.

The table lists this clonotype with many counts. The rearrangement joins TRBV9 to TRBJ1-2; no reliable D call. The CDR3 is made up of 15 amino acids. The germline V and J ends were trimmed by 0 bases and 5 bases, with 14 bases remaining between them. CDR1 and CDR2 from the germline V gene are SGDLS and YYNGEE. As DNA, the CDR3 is TGTGCCAGCAGCGTAGTTCCAGGTTCGGAATATGGCTACACCTTC. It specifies CASSVVPGSEYGYTF.